This T cell receptor beta chain was profiled in a study of shared clonotypes between healthy human individuals. Overall study context: The donor pool was made up of a couple of women and a few men aged 18 to 49. Study outcomes and limitations: Clonotype sharing across a handful of donors was observed for roughly 5% of naive CD4 clonotypes.

A roughly 220 ng quantity of DNA, 32,000 or so T cell genomes, went into the sorted-subset replicate PCRs. Data came from immunoSEQ multiplex PCR; TCRdb stores just in-frame clones and leaves some out. The sample lists 1,100,000 or so clones; approximately 80% were seen once. Concerning this clone: Its specificity is unknown. An end of the junction does not agree with germline; a read error may underlie this.

The germline CDR1 and CDR2 sequences are MNHNS and SASEGT. The CDR3 totals 15 residues. The sequenced sample was memory CD4+ T cells from PBMCs. Stated subset: CD45RA-negative fraction. The chain recombines TRBV6-1 with TRBJ1-2; D not certain. The source of this sequence is a man aged 18 to 30 in good health. Some clones in this sample may be carry-over from other donors' samples. The CDR3 nucleotides are TGTGCCAGCAGTGTAGTCCACCCCACTTACTACGGCTACACCTTC. Translation: CASSVVHPTYYGYTF.